The 8 T cell receptor beta chains presented below share a single source sample, sequenced in a study of cytotoxic CD8 clonotypes in ibrutinib-treated CLL. Assay used: immunoSEQ multiplex PCR; TCRdb lists only in-frame clones, some missing. Of almost 250,000 clones in the sample, 70% were seen once. This material consisted of PBMCs, taken after 24 months of ibrutinib treatment. These receptors all come from a human donor with chronic lymphocytic leukemia.

The genes are TRBV21-1 and TRBJ2-1; no DNA check was done on the table's D call, TRBD1. TRBV21-1 is given as a pseudogene. CDR3 length: 12 residues. The CDR3 loop reads CASSPGRGEQFF. The CDR3 DNA sequence: TGTGCCAGCAGCCCCGGCAGGGGTGAGCAGTTCTTC.

This clone has just a few counts. The chain has TRBV7-9 and TRBJ1-4; no reliable D call. CDR1 and CDR2 (germline): SEHNR, FQNEAQ (reference sequence). CDR3 length equals 12 residues. Trimming removed 6 bases from V and 8 bases from J, with 10 bases in between. The CDR3 loop is CASSLMMEKLFF. The CDR3 DNA reads TGTGCCAGCAGTCTTATGATGGAAAAACTGTTTTTT.

The count of this clone is one. The V gene is TRBV19, the J gene TRBJ1-1; D remains ambiguous. The CDR3 totals 13 residues. The germline gives CDR1 LNHDA, CDR2 SQIVND (reference sequence). V dropped 2 bases and J dropped 3 bases, with 7 bases sitting between them. The CDR3 reads CASSIREDTEAFF. The CDR3 DNA sequence: TGTGCCAGTAGTATACGAGAGGACACTGAAGCTTTCTTT.

The genes are TRBV6-5 and TRBJ1-2; D gene uncertain. From germline, CDR1 is MNHEY and CDR2 SVGAGI. The V and J ends lost 0 bases and 5 bases respectively, with 10 bases between them. This CDR3 has 14 amino acids. The CDR3 DNA is TGTGCCAGCAGTTACTCGTGGGATGAATATGGCTACACCTTC. This translates into CASSYSWDEYGYTF.

The chain carries TRBV7-2 and TRBJ2-3; 14 nucleotides line up with TRBD2. V was pared by 5 bases and J by 4 bases, with 5 bases of the junction left unmatched. This CDR3 is built from 16 residues. Germline assignment: CDR1 SGHTA and CDR2 FQGNSA. The CDR3 DNA follows: TGTGCCAGCAGCGACGGACTAGCGGGAGGCGCAGATACGCAGTATTTT. Translation: CASSDGLAGGADTQYF.

This chain joins TRBV6-6 and TRBJ1-6; D may be TRBD1 (6 bases). Trimming took off 4 bases at V and 7 bases at J, with 14 bases between the two ends. Germline CDR1 MNHNY, CDR2 SVGAGI (reference sequence). The CDR3 covers 15 residues. CDR3 in amino acids: CASSLAGTLNSPLHF. DNA of the CDR3: TGTGCCAGCAGTTTGGCCGGGACACTCAATTCACCCCTCCACTTT.

This chain uses TRBV11-2 with TRBJ2-7, with D possibly matching TRBD2 (5 bases). Germline V gene data show CDR1 as SGHAT and CDR2 as FQNNGV. Between the trimmed V and J ends, which lost 1 base and 7 bases, there was a span of 17 bases. The CDR3 is 15 residues long. In DNA form, the CDR3 reads TGTGCCAGCAGCTTAGTGCCCCTTAGGGAGAGGGAGCAGTACTTC. Translating it yields CASSLVPLREREQYF.

The genes are TRBV28 and TRBJ2-1, with TRBD2 identical over 8 bases. The CDR3 is made up of 14 amino acids. V shed 6 bases, J shed 9 bases, and the junction held 10 bases outside the gene matches. CDR1 MDHEN and CDR2 SYDVKM come from the germline V gene. CDR3 in amino acids: CASRIGRASSEQFF. The DNA of the CDR3 is TGTGCCAGCAGGATCGGGAGGGCCTCCAGTGAGCAGTTCTTC.